This T cell receptor beta chain was obtained from a study of radiotherapy plus CTLA-4 blockade in lung cancer. Study findings and constraints: There was expansion of tumor-derived TCR clones in blood after radiotherapy plus ipilimumab.

This clone was counted once. Antigen unknown. The table came from immunoSEQ multiplex PCR; TCRdb's copy has only in-frame clones and leaves some out. The sample shows 49,000 or so clones, 60% to 80% of them seen only once. CDR1 is SGHVS and CDR2 is FNYEAQ in the germline V gene. The CDR3 is 15 amino acids. With 5 bases clipped from V and 10 bases from J, the junction kept 9 bases outside the gene matches. The sample was peripheral blood, taken from a patient treated with radiotherapy plus ipilimumab. The TCR sequence derives from a human donor with non-small cell lung cancer who had stable disease on radiotherapy plus ipilimumab. The chain combines TRBV7-6 with TRBJ2-2, with TRBD2 matching over 11 bases. DNA for the CDR3: TGTGCCAGCAGCCCCCTTAGCGGGGGGGGTGTGGAGCTGTTTTTT. Residues: CASSPLSGGGVELFF.